The TCR beta chain described here comes from a study of spatial heterogeneity in lung cancer. With 4 bases removed from V and 4 bases from J, the gap between germline ends came to 13 bases. The CDR3 contains 14 residues. Germline loops: CDR1 SGHAT, CDR2 FQNNGV. TCRdb re-called the 5' RACE reads with MiXCR, one entry per CDR3 protein. In the table there are more than 45,000 distinct CDR3 sequences, roughly 5.2% of which are singletons. This clonotype was recorded at least ten times. The time point was: sample taken at primary tumor resection. The starting material was PBMCs, obtained at surgery. V usage is TRBV11-2 and J usage is TRBJ2-5; a possible D gene is TRBD1 (6 bases). The clonotype comes from a male donor with early-stage non-small cell lung cancer. CDR3 DNA sequence: TGTGCCAGCAGCTCAATTCAGGGGCGAGAGACCCAGTACTTC. Its protein is CASSSIQGRETQYF.